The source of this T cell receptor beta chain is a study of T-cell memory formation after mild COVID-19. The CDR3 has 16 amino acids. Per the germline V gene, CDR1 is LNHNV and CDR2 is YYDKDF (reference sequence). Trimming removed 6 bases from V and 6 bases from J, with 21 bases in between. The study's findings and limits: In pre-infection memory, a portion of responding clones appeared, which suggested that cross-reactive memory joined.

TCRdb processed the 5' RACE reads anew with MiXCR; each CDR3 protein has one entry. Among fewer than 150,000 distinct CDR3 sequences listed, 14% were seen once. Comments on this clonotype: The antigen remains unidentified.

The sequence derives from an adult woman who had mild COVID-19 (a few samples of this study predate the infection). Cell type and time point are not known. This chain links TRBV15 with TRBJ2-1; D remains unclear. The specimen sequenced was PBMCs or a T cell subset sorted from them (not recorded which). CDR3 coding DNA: TGTGCCACCAGTCCTAGAGTTGCGTCTGCCGTCAATGAGCAGTTCTTC. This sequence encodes CATSPRVASAVNEQFF.